Sequencing of this T cell receptor beta chain was carried out in a study of blood T cells in healthy people across ages. It was with a sample-barcoded 5' primer and a J-beta primer mix that a second PCR of roughly 6 to 12 cycles was run. TCRdb called the 5' RACE reads again in MiXCR, with one record for every CDR3 protein. Here the sample spans about 280,000 distinct CDR3 sequences, roughly 26% being singletons. CDR1 and CDR2 (germline): SQVTM, ANQGSEA. This CDR3 region has 11 residues. V was clipped by 6 bases and J by 2 bases, with 7 bases between them. This TCR was recovered from a woman between 65 and 79 years old in good health. The gene calls are TRBV29-1 and TRBJ1-1; no clear D. The sample consisted of blood. The CDR3 nucleotides read TGCAGCGTGGGAGCAAACACTGAAGCTTTCTTT. It specifies CSVGANTEAFF.